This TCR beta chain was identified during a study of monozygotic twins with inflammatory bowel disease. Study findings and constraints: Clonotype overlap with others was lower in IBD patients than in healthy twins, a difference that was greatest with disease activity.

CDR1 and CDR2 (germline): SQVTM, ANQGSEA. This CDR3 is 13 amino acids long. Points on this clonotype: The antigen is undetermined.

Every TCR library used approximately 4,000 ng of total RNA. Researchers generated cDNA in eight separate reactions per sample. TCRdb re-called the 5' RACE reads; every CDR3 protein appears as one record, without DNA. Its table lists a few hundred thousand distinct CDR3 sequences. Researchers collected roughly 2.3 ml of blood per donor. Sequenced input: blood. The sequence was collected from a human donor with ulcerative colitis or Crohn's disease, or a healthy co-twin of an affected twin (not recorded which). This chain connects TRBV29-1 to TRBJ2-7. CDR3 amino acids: CSVGQAASYEQYF.